What follows describes a single T cell receptor (beta chain). Its target is unknown. Donors were nominally healthy when sampled, though unrecorded immune exposures were likely. V lost 0 bases, J lost 8 bases, and 8 bases stayed unmatched. CDR3 length: 16 amino acids. Germline assignment: CDR1 SGHRS and CDR2 YFSETQ. This PCR relied on a set of 60 Vbeta primers and 13 Jbeta primers. Produced via immunoSEQ multiplex PCR; TCRdb's table is partial and in-frame only. Among around 58,000 clones listed, approximately 71% were seen once. The sample comes from a study of cytomegalovirus exposure and HLA in healthy donors. Findings and caveats of the study: A later analysis found most CMV-associated TCR beta chains apparently HLA-restricted. Common viral pathogens (according to a later analysis) appeared linked to several of the most significant clusters. The authors later found TCR association rates varying by HLA locus, with DRB1 most and HLA-C fewest.

The sequenced material came from PBMCs. The TCR originated in a man between 35 and 55 years old in good health and CMV-seropositive. This chain uses TRBV5-1 with TRBJ1-2; 12 nucleotides line up with TRBD1. The CDR3: CASSLGAGQGAEGYTF. The CDR3 nucleotides are TGCGCCAGCAGCTTGGGAGCGGGACAGGGGGCAGAAGGCTACACCTTC.